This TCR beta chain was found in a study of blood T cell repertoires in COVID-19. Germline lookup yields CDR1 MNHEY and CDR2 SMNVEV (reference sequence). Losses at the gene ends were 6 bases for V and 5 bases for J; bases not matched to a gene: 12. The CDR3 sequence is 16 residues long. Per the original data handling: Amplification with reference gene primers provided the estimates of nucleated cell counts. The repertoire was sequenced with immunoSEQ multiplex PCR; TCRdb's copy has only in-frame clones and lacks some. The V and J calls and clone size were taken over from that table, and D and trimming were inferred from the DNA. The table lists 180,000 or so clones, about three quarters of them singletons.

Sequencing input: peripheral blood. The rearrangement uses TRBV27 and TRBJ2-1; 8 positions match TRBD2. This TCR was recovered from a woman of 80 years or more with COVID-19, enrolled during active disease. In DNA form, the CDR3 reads TGTGCCAGCAGCCCTCTAGGACTAGCTAGGAACAATGAGCAGTTCTTC. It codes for CASSPLGLARNNEQFF.